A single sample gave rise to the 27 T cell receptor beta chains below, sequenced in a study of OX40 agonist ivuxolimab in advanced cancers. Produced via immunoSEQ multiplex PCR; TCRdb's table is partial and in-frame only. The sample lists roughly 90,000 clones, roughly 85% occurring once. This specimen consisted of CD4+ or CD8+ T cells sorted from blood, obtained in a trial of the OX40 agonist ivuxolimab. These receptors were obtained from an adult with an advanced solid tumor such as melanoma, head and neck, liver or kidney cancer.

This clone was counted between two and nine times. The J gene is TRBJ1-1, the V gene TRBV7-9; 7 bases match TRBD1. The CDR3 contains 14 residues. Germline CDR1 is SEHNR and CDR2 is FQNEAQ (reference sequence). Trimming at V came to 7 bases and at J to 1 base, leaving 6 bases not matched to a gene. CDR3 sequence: CASTKRQGNTEAFF. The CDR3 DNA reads TGTGCCAGCACGAAGCGACAGGGGAACACTGAAGCTTTCTTT.

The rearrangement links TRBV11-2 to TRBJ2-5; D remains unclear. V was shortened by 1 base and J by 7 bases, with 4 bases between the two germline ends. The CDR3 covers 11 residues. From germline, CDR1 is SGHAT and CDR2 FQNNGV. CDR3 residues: CASSLGGTQYF. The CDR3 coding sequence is TGTGCCAGCAGCTTAGGTGGGACCCAGTACTTC.

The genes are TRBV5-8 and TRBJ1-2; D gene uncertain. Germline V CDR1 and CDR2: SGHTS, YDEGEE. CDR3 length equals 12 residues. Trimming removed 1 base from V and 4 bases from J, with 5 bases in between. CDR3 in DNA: TGTGCCAGCAGCTTGCACATCTATGGCTACACCTTC. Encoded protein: CASSLHIYGYTF.

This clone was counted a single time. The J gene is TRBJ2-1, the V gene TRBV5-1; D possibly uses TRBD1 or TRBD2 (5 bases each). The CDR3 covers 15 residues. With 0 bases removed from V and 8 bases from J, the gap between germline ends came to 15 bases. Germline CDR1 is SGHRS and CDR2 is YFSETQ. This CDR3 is CASSLVVLGTHEQFF. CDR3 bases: TGCGCCAGCAGCTTGGTGGTCTTGGGGACCCATGAGCAGTTCTTC.

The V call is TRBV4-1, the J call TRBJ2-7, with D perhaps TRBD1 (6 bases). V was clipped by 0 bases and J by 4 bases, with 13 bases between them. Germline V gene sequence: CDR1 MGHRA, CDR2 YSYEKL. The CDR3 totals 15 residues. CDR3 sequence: CASSQDSGVGYEQYF. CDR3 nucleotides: TGCGCCAGCAGCCAAGATTCAGGGGTTGGGTACGAGCAGTACTTC.

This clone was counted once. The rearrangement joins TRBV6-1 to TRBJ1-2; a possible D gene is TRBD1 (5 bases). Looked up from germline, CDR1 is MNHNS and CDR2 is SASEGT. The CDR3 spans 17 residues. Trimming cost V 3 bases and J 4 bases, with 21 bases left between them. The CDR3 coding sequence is TGTGCCAGCAGTGACACTTTCCGGGACTACTACCCCTATGGCTACACCTTC. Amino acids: CASSDTFRDYYPYGYTF.

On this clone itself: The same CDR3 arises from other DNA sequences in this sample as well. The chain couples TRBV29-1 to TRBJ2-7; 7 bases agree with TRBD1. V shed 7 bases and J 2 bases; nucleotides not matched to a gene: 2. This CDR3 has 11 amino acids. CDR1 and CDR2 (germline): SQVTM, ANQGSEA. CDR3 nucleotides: TGCAGCGGTGGGACAGCCTACGAGCAGTACTTC. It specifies CSGGTAYEQYF.

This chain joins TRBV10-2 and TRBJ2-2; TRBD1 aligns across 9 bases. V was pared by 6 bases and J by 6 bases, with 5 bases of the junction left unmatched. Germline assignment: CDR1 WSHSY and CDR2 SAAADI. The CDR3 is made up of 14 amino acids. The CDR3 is CASRRDRVPGELFF. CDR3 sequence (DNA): TGCGCCAGCAGGCGGGACAGGGTGCCCGGGGAGCTGTTTTTT.

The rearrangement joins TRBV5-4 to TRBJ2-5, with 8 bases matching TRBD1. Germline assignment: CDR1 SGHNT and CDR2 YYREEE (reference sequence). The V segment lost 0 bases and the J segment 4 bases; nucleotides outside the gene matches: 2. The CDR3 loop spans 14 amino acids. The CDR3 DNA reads TGTGCCAGCAGCTTGGCTGGGACAGGAGAGACCCAGTACTTC. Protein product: CASSLAGTGETQYF.

This chain's CDR3 is CASSPFLRMETQYF. For the CDR3, the DNA is TGTGCCAGCTCACCTTTCCTGCGGATGGAGACCCAGTACTTC. V is TRBV18 and J is TRBJ2-5; D gene uncertain. The CDR3 extends over 14 amino acids. Per the germline V gene, CDR1 is KGHSH and CDR2 is LQKENI. V was shortened by 3 bases and J by 5 bases, with 13 bases between the two germline ends.

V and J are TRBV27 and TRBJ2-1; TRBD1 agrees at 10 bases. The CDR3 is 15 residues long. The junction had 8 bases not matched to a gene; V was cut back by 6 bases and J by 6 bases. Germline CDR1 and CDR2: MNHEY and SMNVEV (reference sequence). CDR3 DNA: TGTGCCAGCAGCCGCCGTGGGACAGGGGTCAATGAGCAGTTCTTC. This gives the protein CASSRRGTGVNEQFF.

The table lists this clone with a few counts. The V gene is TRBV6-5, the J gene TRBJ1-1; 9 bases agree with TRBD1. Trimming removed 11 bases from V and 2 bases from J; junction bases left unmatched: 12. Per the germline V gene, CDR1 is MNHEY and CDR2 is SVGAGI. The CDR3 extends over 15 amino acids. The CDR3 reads CAVGQGYSTNTEAFF. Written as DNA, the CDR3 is TGTGCCGTCGGACAGGGGTATTCCACTAACACTGAAGCTTTCTTT.

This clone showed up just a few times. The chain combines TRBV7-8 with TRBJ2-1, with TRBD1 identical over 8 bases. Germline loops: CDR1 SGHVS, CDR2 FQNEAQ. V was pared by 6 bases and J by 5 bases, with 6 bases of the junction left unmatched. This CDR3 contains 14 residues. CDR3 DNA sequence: TGTGCCAGCAGTAGGCAGGGGGCGAACAATGAGCAGTTCTTC. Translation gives CASSRQGANNEQFF.

The CDR3 DNA follows: TGCAGCGTGAATACGTTAGCGGGGGCATGGACTGAAGCTTTCTTT. Its translation: CSVNTLAGAWTEAFF. The rearrangement joins TRBV29-1 to TRBJ1-1; tentatively, D is TRBD1 (6 bases). Germline values: CDR1 SQVTM, CDR2 ANQGSEA. With 6 bases removed from V and 5 bases from J, the gap between germline ends came to 22 bases. The CDR3 is 15 amino acids.

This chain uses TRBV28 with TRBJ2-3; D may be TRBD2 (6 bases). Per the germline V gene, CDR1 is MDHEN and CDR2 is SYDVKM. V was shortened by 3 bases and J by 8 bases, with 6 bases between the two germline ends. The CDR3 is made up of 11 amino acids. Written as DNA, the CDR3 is TGTGCCAGCAGTTTGGAGGGTACGCAGTATTTT. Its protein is CASSLEGTQYF.

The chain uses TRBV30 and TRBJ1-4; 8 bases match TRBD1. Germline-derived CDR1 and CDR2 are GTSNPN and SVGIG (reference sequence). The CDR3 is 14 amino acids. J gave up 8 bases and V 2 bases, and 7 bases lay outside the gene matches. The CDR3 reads CAWSTQGASEKLFF. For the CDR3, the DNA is TGTGCCTGGAGTACGCAGGGGGCTAGCGAAAAACTGTTTTTT.

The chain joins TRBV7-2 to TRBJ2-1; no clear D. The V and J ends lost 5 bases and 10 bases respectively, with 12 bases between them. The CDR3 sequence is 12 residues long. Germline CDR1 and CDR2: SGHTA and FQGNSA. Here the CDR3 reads CASSRLFKEQFF. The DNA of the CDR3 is TGTGCCAGCAGCCGCCTCTTTAAGGAGCAGTTCTTC.

CDR3 bases: TGTGCCAGCAGCCAACTCAGCGGGAGTGTTAGGGATACGCAGTATTTT. This encodes CASSQLSGSVRDTQYF. The chain couples TRBV28 to TRBJ2-3, with 8 positions matching TRBD2. Trimming at V came to 6 bases and at J to 6 bases, leaving 14 bases not matched to a gene. The CDR3 sequence is 16 residues long. The germline gives CDR1 MDHEN, CDR2 SYDVKM.

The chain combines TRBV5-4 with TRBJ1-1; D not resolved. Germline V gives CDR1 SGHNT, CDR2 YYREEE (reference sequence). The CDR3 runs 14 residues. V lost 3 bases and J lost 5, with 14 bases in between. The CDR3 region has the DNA TGTGCCAGCAGCTCCTCAAACACGGAGACTGAAGCTTTCTTT. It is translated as CASSSSNTETEAFF.

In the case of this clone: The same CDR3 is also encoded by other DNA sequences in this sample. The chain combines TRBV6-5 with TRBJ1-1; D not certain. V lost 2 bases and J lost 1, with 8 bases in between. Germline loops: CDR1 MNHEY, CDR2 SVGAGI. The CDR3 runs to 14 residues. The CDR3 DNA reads TGTGCCAGCAGTTACGAGGGCTGGAACACTGAAGCTTTCTTT. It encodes CASSYEGWNTEAFF.

The CDR3 loop is CASSQDLLGGGLNEKLFF. The DNA of the CDR3 is TGCGCCAGCAGCCAGGACCTACTTGGGGGGGGGCTTAATGAAAAACTGTTTTTT. The chain recombines TRBV4-3 with TRBJ1-4; possible D gene TRBD1, 6 bases. Germline loops: CDR1 LGHNA, CDR2 YSLEER. Trimming pared 3 bases from V and 4 bases from J, leaving 21 bases between. CDR3 length: 18 residues.

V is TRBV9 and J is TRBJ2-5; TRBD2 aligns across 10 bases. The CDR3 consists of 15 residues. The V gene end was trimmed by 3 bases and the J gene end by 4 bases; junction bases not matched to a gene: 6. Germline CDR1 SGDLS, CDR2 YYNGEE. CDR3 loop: CASSALAGAGETQYF. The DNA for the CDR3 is TGTGCCAGCAGCGCCCTAGCGGGGGCGGGAGAGACCCAGTACTTC.

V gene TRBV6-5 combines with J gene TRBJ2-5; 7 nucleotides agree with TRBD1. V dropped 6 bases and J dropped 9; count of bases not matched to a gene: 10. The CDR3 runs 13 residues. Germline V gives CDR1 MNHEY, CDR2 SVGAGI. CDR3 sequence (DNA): TGTGCCAGCAGCTCGACAGGGTCAGGGGCCCAGTACTTC. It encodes CASSSTGSGAQYF.

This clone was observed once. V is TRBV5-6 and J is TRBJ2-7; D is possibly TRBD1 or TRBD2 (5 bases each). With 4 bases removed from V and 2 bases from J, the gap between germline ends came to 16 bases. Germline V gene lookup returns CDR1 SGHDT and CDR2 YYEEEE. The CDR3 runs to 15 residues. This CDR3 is CASSPAPGRPYEQYF. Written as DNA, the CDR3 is TGTGCCAGCAGCCCAGCACCGGGACGGCCCTACGAGCAGTACTTC.

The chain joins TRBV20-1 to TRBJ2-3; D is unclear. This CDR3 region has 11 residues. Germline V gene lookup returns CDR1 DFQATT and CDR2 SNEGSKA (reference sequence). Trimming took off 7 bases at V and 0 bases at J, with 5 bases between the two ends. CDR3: CSGGSTDTQYF. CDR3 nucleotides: TGCAGTGGGGGTAGCACAGATACGCAGTATTTT.

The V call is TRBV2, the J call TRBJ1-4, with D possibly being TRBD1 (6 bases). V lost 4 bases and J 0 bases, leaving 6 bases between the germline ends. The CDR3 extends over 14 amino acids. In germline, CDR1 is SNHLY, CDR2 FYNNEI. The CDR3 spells CASSGTATNEKLFF. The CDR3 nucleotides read TGTGCCAGCAGTGGGACAGCAACTAATGAAAAACTGTTTTTT.

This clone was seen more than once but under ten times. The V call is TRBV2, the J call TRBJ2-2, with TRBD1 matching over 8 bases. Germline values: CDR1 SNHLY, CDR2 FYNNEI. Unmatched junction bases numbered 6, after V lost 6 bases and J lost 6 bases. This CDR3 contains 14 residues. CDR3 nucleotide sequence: TGTGCCAGCAGGGACAGGGCAAATGCCGGGGAGCTGTTTTTT. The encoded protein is CASRDRANAGELFF.